These 12 T cell receptor beta chains were sequenced from one sample in a study of T-cell memory formation after mild COVID-19. TCRdb re-called the 5' RACE reads through MiXCR, storing one row per CDR3 protein. The table records 300,000 to 400,000 distinct CDR3 sequences, 10% to 15% of them present only once. The sequencing input was PBMCs or a T cell subset sorted from them (not recorded which). The receptors here all came from a man between 18 and 35 years old who had mild COVID-19 (a few samples of this study predate the infection). Cell type and time point are not known.

This clonotype appeared many times. The CDR3 loop reads CSAGDPSSTDTQYF. The CDR3 DNA reads as TGCAGTGCTGGGGACCCTTCAAGCACAGATACGCAGTATTTT. The chain uses TRBV20-1 and TRBJ2-3, with D possibly called TRBD1 or TRBD2 (5 bases each). Trimming took off 5 bases at V and 0 bases at J, with 12 bases between the two ends. The CDR3 has 14 residues. The V gene's germline CDR1 is DFQATT and CDR2 SNEGSKA (reference sequence).

Many counts were recorded for this clonotype. The chain carries TRBV4-2 and TRBJ2-7; D unclear. The germline CDR1 and CDR2 sequences are LGHNA and YNFKEQ. V lost 2 bases to trimming and J lost 7 bases, with 6 bases between them. The CDR3 extends over 11 amino acids. The CDR3 DNA reads as TGTGCCAGCAGCCAACCGGTTGAGCAGTACGTC. Translating it yields CASSQPVEQYV.

This clonotype has ten or more counts. The V and J genes are TRBV5-1 and TRBJ2-7; D could derive from TRBD1 or TRBD2 (5 bases each). CDR1 is SGHRS and CDR2 is YFSETQ in the germline V gene. V gave up 5 bases and J gave up 8 bases, with 20 bases separating them. The CDR3 runs 14 residues. CDR3 DNA: TGCGCCAGCAGTTTCGTCACAGCGACGGGGCAGCAGTACTTC. It encodes CASSFVTATGQQYF.

The chain links TRBV7-9 to TRBJ2-7; D is possibly TRBD1 (5 bases). The CDR3 has 14 residues. Germline-derived CDR1 and CDR2 are SEHNR and FQNEAQ (reference sequence). V was pared by 1 base and J by 5 bases, with 12 bases between. In DNA form, the CDR3 reads TGTGCCAGCAGCTTAGGGTCAGGGCGGAACGAGCAGTACTTC. Its protein is CASSLGSGRNEQYF.

This clonotype was observed at least ten times. The rearrangement links TRBV4-1 to TRBJ2-7; D is perhaps TRBD2 (6 bases). In germline, CDR1 is MGHRA, CDR2 YSYEKL. This CDR3 contains 13 residues. V shed 7 bases and J shed 6 bases, with 16 bases lying between them. The CDR3 here is CASTNGAGSEQYF. The CDR3 DNA reads TGCGCCAGCACCAACGGCGCCGGGAGCGAGCAGTACTTC.

The V gene is TRBV4-1, the J gene TRBJ2-2, with 9 bases fitting TRBD2. The CDR3 consists of 16 residues. Trimming removed 1 base from V and 4 bases from J; junction bases left unmatched: 4. Germline V gene sequence: CDR1 MGHRA, CDR2 YSYEKL. As DNA, the CDR3 is TGCGCCAGCAGCCAAGGGCGGGGGGGCCGCACCGGGGAGCTGTTTTTT. Translating gives CASSQGRGGRTGELFF.

The V and J genes are TRBV18 and TRBJ2-5; the match to TRBD2 covers 7 bases. Germline V lookup: CDR1 KGHSH, CDR2 LQKENI. V lost 0 bases to trimming and J lost 3 bases; unmatched junction nucleotides: 4. CDR3 length equals 15 residues. CDR3 amino acids: CASSPPTSAEETQYF. In nucleotides, the CDR3 is TGTGCCAGCTCACCACCCACTAGCGCCGAAGAGACCCAGTACTTC.

The chain has TRBV12-3 or TRBV12-4 and TRBJ2-3; perhaps TRBD2 as D (5 bases). This CDR3 region has 15 residues. V was shortened by 7 bases and J by 4 bases, with 18 bases between the two germline ends. The DNA of the CDR3 is TGTGCCAGCACCCGGGCGGGTGAGGCCCCAGATACGCAGTATTTT. Residues: CASTRAGEAPDTQYF.

The rearrangement joins TRBV12-3 or TRBV12-4 to TRBJ1-5; 7 positions agree with TRBD1. CDR3 length equals 13 residues. The V gene end was trimmed by 6 bases and the J gene end by 6 bases; junction bases not matched to a gene: 5. CDR3 in DNA: TGTGCCAGCAGCCTACAGGGGACTCAGCCCCAGCATTTT. It codes for CASSLQGTQPQHF.

This chain uses TRBV11-2 with TRBJ2-1, with 13 bases that match TRBD2. CDR1 and CDR2 (germline): SGHAT, FQNNGV. With V trimmed by 5 bases and J by 7 bases, 5 bases remained unmatched. There are 15 residues in the CDR3. The CDR3, as DNA: TGTGCCAGCAGCCCATCGACTAGCGGGAGGAATGAGCAGTTCTTC. Its protein product is CASSPSTSGRNEQFF.

This clonotype was seen a handful of times. The chain combines TRBV5-1 with TRBJ2-1; 10 bases align to TRBD2. This CDR3 spans 15 amino acids. Trimming cost V 1 base and J 8 bases; bases outside gene matches: 6. CDR1 SGHRS and CDR2 YFSETQ come from the germline V gene. This chain's CDR3 is CASSLRSGGAYEQFF. For the CDR3, the DNA is TGCGCCAGCAGCTTGCGAAGCGGGGGGGCCTATGAGCAGTTCTTC.

V gene TRBV2 combines with J gene TRBJ2-6; TRBD1 aligns across 11 bases. The CDR3 covers 17 residues. Germline V CDR1 and CDR2: SNHLY, FYNNEI. Trimming took 6 bases from V and 0 from J; bases not matched to a gene: 4. In nucleotides, the CDR3 is TGTGCCAGCAGGGACAGGGGGCTGAGCTCTGGGGCCAACGTCCTGACTTTC. Protein product: CASRDRGLSSGANVLTF.